This entry lists 3 T cell receptor beta chains sequenced from one sample in a study of beta chain features in type 1 diabetes. Investigators reverse transcribed all isolated RNA, so they sequenced expressed TCRB transcripts. TCRdb keeps only in-frame clones here, not all; method: immunoSEQ multiplex PCR. The repertoire consists of around 430,000 clones, with roughly 30% occurring once and the leading ten covering around 0.065%. Sequences were obtained from naive CD4+ T cells from blood. These receptors were taken from a man aged 18-30 years in good health.

The chain employs TRBV11-1 and TRBJ1-5; D not resolved. The CDR3 covers 15 residues. Germline V gene lookup returns CDR1 SGHAT and CDR2 FQDESV (reference sequence). Trimming stripped 5 bases from V and 0 bases from J, with 11 bases between. The CDR3 loop reads CASSSTPYSNQPQHF. DNA for the CDR3: TGTGCCAGCAGCAGTACACCTTATAGCAATCAGCCCCAGCATTTT.

A note on this clone: Distinct nucleotide sequences in the sample also encode this CDR3. The chain uses TRBV9 and TRBJ2-1; TRBD2 is a possible D gene (6 bases). The germline V gene has CDR1 SGDLS and CDR2 YYNGEE. This CDR3 contains 15 residues. V was pared by 0 bases and J by 2 bases, with 9 bases between. CDR3 amino acids: CASSVGVAAYNEQFF. CDR3 bases: TGTGCCAGCAGCGTAGGGGTAGCGGCCTACAATGAGCAGTTCTTC.

A note on this clone: The identical CDR3 is also encoded by other nucleotide sequences in the sample. The chain recombines TRBV9 with TRBJ2-1; perhaps TRBD2 as D (6 bases). Germline V gene sequence: CDR1 SGDLS, CDR2 YYNGEE. V was trimmed by 0 bases and J by 4 bases, leaving 14 bases between them. The CDR3 contains 16 residues. For the CDR3, the DNA is TGTGCCAGCAGCGTAGTCGGGGGTCCCCTTTACAATGAGCAGTTCTTC. Amino acid sequence: CASSVVGGPLYNEQFF.